The 18 T cell receptor beta chains below were found in one sample sequenced in a study of blood T cell repertoires in COVID-19. Repertoires were generated with immunoSEQ multiplex PCR, while TCRdb's copy carries only in-frame clones and drops some. Of hundreds of thousands of clones listed, 86% are singletons. Source material: peripheral blood. These receptors all come from a woman aged 45-59 years with acute or convalescent COVID-19.

This sequence joins TRBV19 and TRBJ2-1; TRBD2 matches 8 bases. CDR3 length equals 17 residues. Germline CDR1 reads LNHDA; CDR2 reads SQIVND (reference sequence). V gave up 1 base and J gave up 4 bases; unmatched junction bases: 9. CDR3 residues: CASSIVTSGQRYNEQFF. Here the CDR3 DNA reads TGTGCCAGTAGTATAGTAACTAGCGGCCAACGTTACAATGAGCAGTTCTTC. The complete variable domain, with remaining parts taken from reference TRBV19 and TRBJ2-1, reads DGGITQSPKYLFRKEGQNVTLSCEQNLNHDAMYWYRQDPGQGLRLIYYSQIVNDFQKGDIAEGYSVSREKKESFPLTVTSAQKNPTAFYLCASSIVTSGQRYNEQFFGPGTRLTVL.

Details on this clone: Other DNA sequences within the sample encode an identical CDR3. The rearrangement joins TRBV7-3 to TRBJ2-2; 7 nucleotides align to TRBD2. Trimming at V came to 0 bases and at J to 2 bases, leaving 3 bases not matched to a gene. Germline values: CDR1 SGHTA, CDR2 FQGTGA. The CDR3 contains 16 residues. Here the CDR3 DNA reads TGTGCCAGCAGCTTAACACAGCGGGGAAACACCGGGGAGCTGTTTTTT. Its protein product is CASSLTQRGNTGELFF.

This chain uses TRBV19 with TRBJ1-2; D might be TRBD1 (5 bases). Trimming stripped 9 bases from V and 3 bases from J, with 20 bases between. The CDR3 has 15 amino acids. Germline CDR1 reads LNHDA; CDR2 reads SQIVND (reference sequence). The CDR3 region has the DNA TGTGCCAGCCCATTAGACAGCTCCTTTTACTATGGCTACACCTTC. Its protein is CASPLDSSFYYGYTF.

The genes are TRBV9 and TRBJ2-5, with 9 bases matching TRBD1. This CDR3 is 15 amino acids long. Germline V gene lookup returns CDR1 SGDLS and CDR2 YYNGEE. With V trimmed by 3 bases and J by 7 bases, 10 bases remained unmatched. In nucleotides, the CDR3 is TGTGCCAGCAGCGCAGGATGGACAGGGGAGGGGACCCAGTACTTC. It codes for CASSAGWTGEGTQYF.

The V and J genes are TRBV9 and TRBJ2-5, with 7 bases aligning to TRBD1. The V gene end was trimmed by 0 bases and the J gene end by 4 bases; junction bases not matched to a gene: 3. Germline V gives CDR1 SGDLS, CDR2 YYNGEE. The CDR3 totals 14 residues. The CDR3 here is CASSVGTGTETQYF. The DNA of the CDR3 is TGTGCCAGCAGCGTAGGGACAGGTACAGAGACCCAGTACTTC.

This clone has only a few counts. This chain links TRBV18 with TRBJ2-2; D is ambiguous. Germline V gene data show CDR1 as KGHSH and CDR2 as LQKENI. The V end lost 0 bases, the J end lost 6 bases, and 11 bases lay between the germline ends. The CDR3 spans 15 residues. CDR3 nucleotides: TGTGCCAGCTCACCACCTGTCGGGTCGGCCGGGGAGCTGTTTTTT. Translated: CASSPPVGSAGELFF.

The rearrangement links TRBV5-1 to TRBJ2-2; possibly TRBD2 for D (6 bases). V lost 3 bases and J 5 bases, leaving 17 bases between the germline ends. Germline V gene sequence: CDR1 SGHRS, CDR2 YFSETQ. This CDR3 has 16 amino acids. CDR3 region: CASSSNAGTQTGELFF. In DNA form, the CDR3 reads TGCGCCAGCAGCTCGAACGCCGGGACTCAAACCGGGGAGCTGTTTTTT. The full variable domain, completed using reference TRBV5-1 and TRBJ2-2, is KAGVTQTPRYLIKTRGQQVTLSCSPISGHRSVSWYQQTPGQGLQFLFEYFSETQRNKGNFPGRFSGRQFSNSRSEMNVSTLELGDSALYLCASSSNAGTQTGELFFGEGSRLTVL.

The rearrangement uses TRBV7-3 and TRBJ2-5; 8 positions match TRBD1. This CDR3 has 15 residues. With V trimmed by 4 bases and J by 2 bases, 6 bases remained unmatched. Per the germline V gene, CDR1 is SGHTA and CDR2 is FQGTGA. The CDR3 reads CASSSQGGYQETQYF. For the CDR3, the DNA is TGTGCCAGCAGCTCACAGGGGGGCTATCAAGAGACCCAGTACTTC.

The chain employs TRBV4-2 and TRBJ1-1, with 9 bases that match TRBD1. The germline V gene has CDR1 LGHNA and CDR2 YNFKEQ. The length of the CDR3 is 16 residues. Unmatched junction bases numbered 11, after V lost 1 base and J lost 8 bases. The CDR3 loop reads CASSQGADRGMLEAFF. In DNA form, the CDR3 reads TGTGCCAGCAGCCAAGGCGCGGACAGGGGAATGTTAGAAGCTTTCTTT.

V and J are TRBV7-2 and TRBJ2-1; D is possibly TRBD2 (6 bases). Trimming stripped 5 bases from V and 0 bases from J, with 14 bases between. This CDR3 has 16 amino acids. Germline values: CDR1 SGHTA, CDR2 FQGNSA. The CDR3 sequence: CASSLSGAASYNEQFF. CDR3 bases: TGTGCCAGCAGCCTTAGCGGAGCTGCCTCCTACAATGAGCAGTTCTTC.

This chain uses TRBV24-1 with TRBJ1-6; D is unclear. CDR3 length: 14 residues. V lost 1 base, J lost 7 bases, and 7 bases lay in between. Germline CDR1 reads KGHDR; CDR2 reads SFDVKD. DNA of the CDR3: TGTGCCACCAGTGATTTTGGCGGAAATTCACCCCTCCACTTT. It is translated as CATSDFGGNSPLHF.

V usage is TRBV27 and J usage is TRBJ1-2; 7 bases agree with TRBD1. The CDR3 has 14 amino acids. CDR1 and CDR2 from the germline V gene are MNHEY and SMNVEV (reference sequence). Unmatched junction bases numbered 5, after V lost 5 bases and J lost 2 bases. The chain's CDR3 is CASSISTGNYGYTF. DNA of the CDR3: TGTGCCAGCAGTATTTCGACAGGGAACTATGGCTACACCTTC.

The chain combines TRBV5-1 with TRBJ1-2; the D gene is possibly TRBD1 (5 bases). The CDR3 spans 15 residues. V was cut by 1 base and J by 6 bases, with 16 bases left in between. Germline V gene sequence: CDR1 SGHRS, CDR2 YFSETQ. This CDR3 is CASSLIDRPADGYTF. CDR3 DNA: TGCGCCAGCAGCTTGATTGACAGACCCGCGGATGGCTACACCTTC.

V is TRBV7-2 and J is TRBJ2-7; TRBD1 matches 10 bases. Germline CDR1 SGHTA, CDR2 FQGNSA. This CDR3 has 13 residues. The V and J ends lost 9 bases and 7 bases, in that order; junction bases with no gene match: 9. CDR3 region: CASGRQGAWEQYF. The CDR3 region has the DNA TGTGCCAGTGGGCGACAGGGGGCGTGGGAGCAGTACTTC.

The chain links TRBV24-1 to TRBJ2-7, with 8 bases aligning to TRBD1. This CDR3 comprises 13 residues. Germline-derived CDR1 and CDR2 are KGHDR and SFDVKD. V was pared by 6 bases and J by 7 bases, with 7 bases of the junction left unmatched. The CDR3 protein is CATSQDRAGEQYF. The CDR3 DNA reads as TGTGCCACCAGTCAGGACAGGGCGGGTGAGCAGTACTTC.

This chain joins TRBV7-2 and TRBJ2-1, with D possibly TRBD1 on 5 matching bases. CDR1 SGHTA and CDR2 FQGNSA come from the germline V gene. Trimming took 2 bases from V and 9 from J, leaving 14 bases between them. The CDR3 is 14 residues long. DNA for the CDR3: TGTGCCAGCAGCTTAATTACAGGAAGGAGTGAGCAGTTCTTC. This sequence encodes CASSLITGRSEQFF.

The chain employs TRBV19 and TRBJ2-5; D is unresolved. Germline lookup yields CDR1 LNHDA and CDR2 SQIVND (reference sequence). Trimming left V 5 bases short and J 5 bases short, with 9 bases between. The CDR3 is 12 amino acids. Here the CDR3 reads CASSAVRETQYF. CDR3 nucleotides: TGTGCCAGTAGTGCTGTTCGGGAGACCCAGTACTTC.

The V call is TRBV5-5, the J call TRBJ2-7; TRBD1 agrees at 7 bases. Germline V gives CDR1 SGHKS, CDR2 YYEKEE (reference sequence). The CDR3 loop spans 14 amino acids. Unmatched junction bases numbered 9, after V lost 4 bases and J lost 5 bases. This chain's CDR3 is CASSIHRGWDEQYF. The CDR3 DNA sequence: TGTGCCAGCAGCATTCACAGGGGTTGGGACGAGCAGTACTTC.